These T cell receptor beta chains were read from a single sample in a study of blood T cells in healthy people across ages. TCRdb reanalysed the 5' RACE reads using MiXCR and keeps one entry per CDR3 protein. Here the sample spans about 650,000 distinct CDR3 sequences, 32% being singletons. Material: blood. The receptors were sampled from a woman older than 75 in good health. The CDR3 runs from the conserved cysteine through the conserved F or W. The D gene is left open where the match is weak. Only some rows state a clone size, as once, few, many or a class for expanded clones.

J,D,size,V,DNA,CDR3
TRBJ1-2,.,once,TRBV30,TGTGCCTGGACCCCATGGACAGAAAACTATGGCTACACCTTC,CAWTPWTENYGYTF
TRBJ2-1,.,.,TRBV7-9,TGTGCCAGCAGCACCTTAGCAGGCGGGGAGCAGTTCTTC,CASSTLAGGEQFF
TRBJ1-6,.,many,TRBV7-9,TGTGCCAGCAGCTTAGGACAGGCAGGTTCACCCCTCCACTTT,CASSLGQAGSPLHF
TRBJ2-7,TRBD2,.,TRBV6-2/TRBV6-3,TGTGCCAGCAGTTACGGAGCGGGGGCTCCCTACGAGCAGTACTTC,CASSYGAGAPYEQYF
TRBJ2-3,.,many,TRBV20-1,TGCAGTGCTACGGCGGTTTATTGGTCGGATACGCAGTATTTT,CSATAVYWSDTQYF
TRBJ2-1,.,many,TRBV5-1,TGCGCCAGCAGCTTGCTGGGGAGCTCCTACAATGAGCAGTTCTTC,CASSLLGSSYNEQFF
TRBJ1-1,.,.,TRBV5-1,TGCGCCAGCAGCTTGGCCCAGGGAATAGGCACTGAAGCTTTCTTT,CASSLAQGIGTEAFF
TRBJ2-1,.,many,TRBV5-1,TGCGCCAGCAGCTTCAGGGATTCCTACAATGAGCAGTTCTTC,CASSFRDSYNEQFF
TRBJ1-5,.,many,TRBV20-1,TGCAGCGCAGAAGGGTGGGGCAATCAGCCCCAGCATTTT,CSAEGWGNQPQHF
TRBJ2-1,TRBD2,many,TRBV5-1,TGCGCCAGCAGCTTGGTTCAAAGTGGGCTAGCGGGAGAGCCCGTCACTGAGCAGTTCTTC,CASSLVQSGLAGEPVTEQFF
TRBJ2-1,.,many,TRBV7-9,TGTGCCAGCAGCGACGAAGGGGCCGCATACAATGAGCAGTTCTTC,CASSDEGAAYNEQFF
TRBJ1-2,TRBD1,many,TRBV6-5,TGTGCCAGCAGATCGGGACAGATCTATGGCTACACCTTC,CASRSGQIYGYTF
TRBJ1-2,.,many,TRBV20-1,TGCAGTGCCCAAGGCCAGGGGACCTATGGCTACACCTTC,CSAQGQGTYGYTF
TRBJ1-6,TRBD1,few,TRBV6-4,TGTGCCAGCAGTGAATTTCAGGGGGTCGGTTCACCCCTCCACTTT,CASSEFQGVGSPLHF
TRBJ1-5,TRBD1,.,TRBV20-1,TGCAGTGCTCAACCGGGACAGGGGCGCAATCAGCCCCAGCATTTT,CSAQPGQGRNQPQHF
TRBJ1-1,.,many,TRBV30,TGTGCCTGGACCTCAGGGACTGAAGCTTTCTTT,CAWTSGTEAFF
TRBJ2-5,.,many,TRBV9,TGTGCCAGCAGCCCCCGCTCGAGAGGGGGTAGTGGAGAGACCCAGTACTTC,CASSPRSRGGSGETQYF
TRBJ2-1,TRBD2,many,TRBV20-1,TGCAGTGCCACCAGACTAGCGGGGGGGGGCTTGGATGAGCAGTTCTTC,CSATRLAGGGLDEQFF
TRBJ2-1,TRBD1,many,TRBV7-2,TGTGCCAGCAGCTTAGTTGGGGGACAGGGCAGCAATGAGCAGTTCTTC,CASSLVGGQGSNEQFF
TRBJ2-5,.,.,TRBV19,TGTGCCAGTAGTGCCCAGGGGCCGCAAGAGACCCAGTACTTC,CASSAQGPQETQYF
TRBJ2-3,TRBD1,many,TRBV6-2/TRBV6-3,TGTGCCAGCAGTCCAAATACAGGGGTTCGGTCAGATACGCAGTATTTT,CASSPNTGVRSDTQYF
TRBJ1-2,TRBD1,many,TRBV7-2,TGTGCCAGCAGCTCTACAGGGGTGGGCTACACCTTC,CASSSTGVGYTF
TRBJ2-7,.,.,TRBV6-2/TRBV6-3,TGTGCCAGCAGTTACCGGGAGAATGACGAGCAGTACTTC,CASSYRENDEQYF
TRBJ1-1,.,.,TRBV18,TGTGCCAGCTCCCAAGGGCCACAGGAGAACACTGAAGCTTGCTTT,CASSQGPQENTEACF
TRBJ2-5,.,many,TRBV7-3,TGTGCCAGCAGCCGCGGGGCGATCGAGACCCAGTACTTC,CASSRGAIETQYF
TRBJ1-2,.,.,TRBV11-2,TGTGCCAGCAGCATAGGGGGTGATTATGGCTACACCTTC,CASSIGGDYGYTF
TRBJ2-5,.,.,TRBV2,TGTGCCAGCAGGGGGGTGGGAGGGGGCGTGGAGACCCAGTACTTC,CASRGVGGGVETQYF
TRBJ2-1,TRBD2,many,TRBV7-2,TGTGCCAGCAGCGGTAGCGGGGGCCACGTCCGGCAGTTCTTC,CASSGSGGHVRQFF
TRBJ2-7,TRBD2,many,TRBV14,TGTGCCAGCAGCCAAGCCTGGGCCCTTAGCGGGGGGGCCACTGTTTACGAGCAGTACTTC,CASSQAWALSGGATVYEQYF
TRBJ1-5,.,many,TRBV4-1,TGCGCCAGCAGCCAAGACAGGGTAAATCAGCCCCAGCATTTT,CASSQDRVNQPQHF
TRBJ1-2,.,.,TRBV29-1,TGCAGCGGGTCACAGGGAGACTATGGCTACACCTTC,CSGSQGDYGYTF
TRBJ1-1,.,many,TRBV6-5,TGTGCCAGCAGTACCGGGCTGAACACTGAAGCTTTCTTT,CASSTGLNTEAFF
TRBJ1-1,.,many,TRBV5-1,TGCGCCAGCAGCTTGGGCGCTGGGGGTCGCGGTGAAGCTTTCTTT,CASSLGAGGRGEAFF
TRBJ1-2,TRBD1,.,TRBV7-9,TGTGCCAGCAGCCTTAAGACAGGGGATTACGGTGGCTACACCTTC,CASSLKTGDYGGYTF
TRBJ1-2,TRBD1,.,TRBV20-1,TGCAGTGCTCAGGGGGGCGGTTTGGACACCTTC,CSAQGGGLDTF
TRBJ2-3,TRBD2,.,TRBV10-3,TGTGCCACCTCTGCCGGGACTAGCGGGATGGATACGCAGTATTTT,CATSAGTSGMDTQYF
TRBJ2-7,.,.,TRBV10-1,TGCGCCAGCAGTGAGCCAGGGAGCTCCTACGAGCAGTACTTC,CASSEPGSSYEQYF
TRBJ2-5,.,many,TRBV29-1,TGCAGCGTTGATAGCACAGCAGGGACCCAGTACTTC,CSVDSTAGTQYF
TRBJ1-2,TRBD1,many,TRBV14,TGTGCCAGCAGCCAAGATCTACCGGGGACAGGAGATGGCTACACCTTC,CASSQDLPGTGDGYTF
TRBJ2-1,.,many,TRBV11-3,TGTGCCAGCAGCCCCCGGGACGACTACAATGAGCAGTTCTTC,CASSPRDDYNEQFF
TRBJ1-2,.,.,TRBV9,TGTGCCAGCAGCGTAGCTGGGGGGGCGGGCTATGGCTACACCTTC,CASSVAGGAGYGYTF
TRBJ1-5,.,many,TRBV6-1,TGTGCCAGCAAAAATCCCGGGGTAGCGGATCAGCCCCAGCATTTT,CASKNPGVADQPQHF
TRBJ1-2,TRBD1,few,TRBV4-2,TGTGCCAGCAGCCACCGGACAGGTTGGGGCTTCCACACCTTC,CASSHRTGWGFHTF
TRBJ2-7,TRBD1,.,TRBV6-5,TGTGCCAGCAGTCGGGACAGGGAGTCTTTCTACGAGCAGTACTTC,CASSRDRESFYEQYF
TRBJ2-3,.,many,TRBV28,TGTGCCAGCAGTTTAGGGAAGGCCTATACGCAGTATTTT,CASSLGKAYTQYF
TRBJ2-6,.,.,TRBV12-3/TRBV12-4,TGTGCCAGCAGTTTACGGTTTTTACACAAAGGTCTCAACTCGGGGGCCAACGTCCTGACTTTC,CASSLRFLHKGLNSGANVLTF
TRBJ1-5,TRBD1,.,TRBV27,TGTGCCAGCAGCGCTATCAGGGGGCTGAATCAGCCCCAGCATTTT,CASSAIRGLNQPQHF
TRBJ2-4,.,.,TRBV10-3,TGTGCCATCAGTGAGTCAACTCTGGAGATAGCCAAAAACTTTCAGTACTTC,CAISESTLEIAKNFQYF
TRBJ1-6,.,.,TRBV28,TGTGCCAGCAGCCCCTGGCAGGGCAATAATTCACCCCTCCACTTT,CASSPWQGNNSPLHF
TRBJ2-5,.,.,TRBV5-4,TGTGCCAGCAGCTGGGGCTCTAACAAAGAGACCCAGTACTTC,CASSWGSNKETQYF
TRBJ2-7,.,many,TRBV6-1,TGTGCCAGCAGTGTGCTACAGGGTTACGAGCAGTACTTC,CASSVLQGYEQYF
TRBJ2-7,TRBD2,.,TRBV12-5,TGTGCTAGCTCTACCGGGACTATCACCTACGAGCAGTACTTC,CASSTGTITYEQYF
TRBJ2-3,TRBD1,many,TRBV7-9,TGTGCCAGCAGCCCGGGACAGGGCGAAGATACGCAGTATTTT,CASSPGQGEDTQYF
TRBJ2-5,TRBD1,few,TRBV5-1,TGCGCCAGCAGCTTTTTCGGGACAGGGTCCCAAGAGACCCAGTACTTC,CASSFFGTGSQETQYF
TRBJ2-1,.,many,TRBV7-9,TGTGCCAGCAGAAAATCCGGTGGCAGCTACAATGAGCAGTTCTTC,CASRKSGGSYNEQFF
TRBJ2-2,.,.,TRBV7-9,TGTGCCAGCACTTTGGGGACATTCGGGAGAAAAACCGGGGAGCTGTTTTTT,CASTLGTFGRKTGELFF